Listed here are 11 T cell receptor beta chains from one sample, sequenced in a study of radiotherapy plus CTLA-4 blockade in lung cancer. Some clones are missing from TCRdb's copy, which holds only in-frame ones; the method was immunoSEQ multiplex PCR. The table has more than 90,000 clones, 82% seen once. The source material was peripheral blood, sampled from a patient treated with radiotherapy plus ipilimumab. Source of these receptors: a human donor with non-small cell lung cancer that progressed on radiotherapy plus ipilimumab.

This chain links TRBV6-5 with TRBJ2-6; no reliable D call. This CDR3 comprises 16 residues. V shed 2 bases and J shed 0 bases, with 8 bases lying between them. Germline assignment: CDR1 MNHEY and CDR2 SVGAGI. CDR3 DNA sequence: TGTGCCAGCAGTTACCGGTTTGGCTCTGGGGCCAACGTCCTGACTTTC. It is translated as CASSYRFGSGANVLTF.

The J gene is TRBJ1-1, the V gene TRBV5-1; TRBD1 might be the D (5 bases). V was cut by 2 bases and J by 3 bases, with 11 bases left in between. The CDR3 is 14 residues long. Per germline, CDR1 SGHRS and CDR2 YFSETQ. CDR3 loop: CASSFQGSDTEAFF. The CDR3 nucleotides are TGCGCCAGCAGCTTCCAGGGATCCGACACTGAAGCTTTCTTT.

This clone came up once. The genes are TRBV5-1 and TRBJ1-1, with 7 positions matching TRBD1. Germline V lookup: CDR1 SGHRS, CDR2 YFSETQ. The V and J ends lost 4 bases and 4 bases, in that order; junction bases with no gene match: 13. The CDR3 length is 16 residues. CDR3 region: CASSATGHIGATEAFF. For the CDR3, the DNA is TGCGCCAGCAGCGCGACAGGGCACATTGGGGCCACTGAAGCTTTCTTT.

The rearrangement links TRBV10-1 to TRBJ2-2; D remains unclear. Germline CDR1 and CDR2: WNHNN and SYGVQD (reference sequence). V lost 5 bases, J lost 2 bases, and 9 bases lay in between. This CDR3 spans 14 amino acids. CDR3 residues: CASSLIINTGELFF. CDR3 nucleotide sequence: TGCGCCAGCAGTTTAATTATTAACACCGGGGAGCTGTTTTTT.

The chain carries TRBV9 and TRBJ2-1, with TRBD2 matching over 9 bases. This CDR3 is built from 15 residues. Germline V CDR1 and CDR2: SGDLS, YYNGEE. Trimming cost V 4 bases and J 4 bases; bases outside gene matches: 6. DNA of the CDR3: TGTGCCAGCAGCCCTAGCGGGACGATATACAATGAGCAGTTCTTC. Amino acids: CASSPSGTIYNEQFF.

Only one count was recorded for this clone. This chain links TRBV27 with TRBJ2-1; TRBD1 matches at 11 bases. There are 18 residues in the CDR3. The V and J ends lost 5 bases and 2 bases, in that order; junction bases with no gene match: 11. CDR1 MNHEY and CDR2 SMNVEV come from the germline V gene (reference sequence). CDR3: CASSLDRTGGQAYNEQFF. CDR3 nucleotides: TGTGCCAGCAGTCTCGATCGGACAGGGGGCCAGGCCTACAATGAGCAGTTCTTC.

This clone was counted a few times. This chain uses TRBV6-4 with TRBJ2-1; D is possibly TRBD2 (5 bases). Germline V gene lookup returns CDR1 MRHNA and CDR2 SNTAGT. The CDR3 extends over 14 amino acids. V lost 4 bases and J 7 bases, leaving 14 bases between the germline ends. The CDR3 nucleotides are TGTGCCAGCAGTGTAGAAGAGGGTGTGAATGAGCAGTTCTTC. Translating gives CASSVEEGVNEQFF.

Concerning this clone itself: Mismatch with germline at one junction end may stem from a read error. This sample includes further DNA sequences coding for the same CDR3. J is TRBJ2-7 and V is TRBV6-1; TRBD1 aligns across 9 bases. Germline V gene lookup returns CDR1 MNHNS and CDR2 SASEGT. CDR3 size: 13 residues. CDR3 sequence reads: CASSRDRVYEQYF. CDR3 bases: TGTGCCAGCAGCCGGGACAGGGTCTACGAGCAATACTTC.

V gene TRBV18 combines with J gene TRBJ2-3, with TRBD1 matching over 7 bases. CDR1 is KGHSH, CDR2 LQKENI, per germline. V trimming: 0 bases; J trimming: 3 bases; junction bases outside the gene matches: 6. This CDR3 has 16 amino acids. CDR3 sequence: CASSPPDRMNTDTQYF. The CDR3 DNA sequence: TGTGCCAGCTCACCACCGGACAGGATGAATACAGATACGCAGTATTTT.

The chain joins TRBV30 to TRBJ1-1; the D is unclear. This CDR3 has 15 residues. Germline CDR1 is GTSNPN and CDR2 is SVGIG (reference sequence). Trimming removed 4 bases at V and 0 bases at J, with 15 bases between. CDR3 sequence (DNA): TGTGCCTGGAATTTTCCAGGCCTAATGAACACTGAAGCTTTCTTT. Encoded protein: CAWNFPGLMNTEAFF.

The CDR3 region has the DNA TGTGCCAGCAGAGCGGGAGTATGGACCGGGGAGCTGTTTTTT. Translating it yields CASRAGVWTGELFF. This chain connects TRBV6-1 to TRBJ2-2, with 8 bases aligning to TRBD2. The CDR3 runs 14 residues. The germline V gene has CDR1 MNHNS and CDR2 SASEGT. Trimming removed 6 bases from V and 5 bases from J; junction bases left unmatched: 5.